These 17 T cell receptor beta chains originate from one sample sequenced in a study of regulatory T cells in long-lasting Graves disease. The time point is: newly diagnosed GD, antithyroid drugs for less than 3 months. The TCR library was prepared using RNA isolated from PBMCs. Assembly of TCR beta libraries relied on iRepertoire HTBI primers together with Arm-PCR of CDR3 regions. From the multiplex PCR reads, TCRdb called clonotypes with MiXCR, one entry per CDR3 protein. The sample carries 360,000 or so distinct CDR3 sequences, around 17% recorded once. These same data were also listed under a study on T cells in Graves' hyperthyroidism and ophthalmopathy.

This material consisted of peripheral blood mononuclear cells (PBMCs), taken at new diagnosis, from a patient treated with antithyroid drugs. These TCRs come from a man in his forties or fifties with Graves disease.

Concerning this clonotype: This may stem from a read error, because a much larger clone lies one nucleotide away. The chain employs TRBV6-1 and TRBJ1-2; TRBD1 matches 9 bases. The CDR3 runs 15 residues. Germline lookup yields CDR1 MNHNS and CDR2 SASEGT. CDR3 nucleotides: TGTGTCAGCAGTATGACAGGGGGGTTAGGCTATGGCTACACCTTC. Its translation: CVSSMTGGLGYGYTF.

This clonotype was seen repeatedly, ten times or more. This rearrangement joins TRBV6-2 or TRBV6-3 to TRBJ2-7; perhaps D is TRBD1 or TRBD2 (5 bases each). Trimming took off 1 base at V and 2 bases at J, with 6 bases between the two ends. There are 13 residues in the CDR3. CDR1 and CDR2 from the germline V gene are MNHEY and SVGEGT. The DNA of the CDR3 is TGTGCCAGCAGTTACTGGGGACCCTACGAGCAGTACTTC. Its translation: CASSYWGPYEQYF.

This clonotype has ten or more counts. It differs at one base from a far larger clone, so likely a read error. The rearrangement uses TRBV20-1 and TRBJ2-7; D may be TRBD1 (5 bases). CDR3 length: 13 residues. The V end was cut by 3 bases, the J end by 7 bases, with 16 bases between. Germline CDR1 and CDR2: DFQATT and SNEGSKA (reference sequence). CDR3 in amino acids: CSARGEGAHEQYF. In DNA form, the CDR3 reads TGCAGTGCTAGGGGCGAAGGGGCCCATGAGCAGTACTTC.

The chain employs TRBV24-1 and TRBJ1-5; TRBD1 is a possible D gene (5 bases). Germline loops: CDR1 KGHDR, CDR2 SFDVKD. CDR3 length: 14 residues. V gave up 10 bases and J gave up 9 bases, with 21 bases separating them. The CDR3 nucleotides read TGTGCCACTAGCGCCGCGGGACGCGTAGCGCCCCAGCATTTT. Translation: CATSAAGRVAPQHF.

This clonotype was found a few times. V is TRBV9 and J is TRBJ2-7; 11 bases agree with TRBD1. The V and J ends lost 0 bases and 2 bases, in that order; junction bases with no gene match: 4. Germline V CDR1 and CDR2: SGDLS, YYNGEE. The CDR3 covers 16 residues. This CDR3 reads CASSVAPGQGAYEQYF. CDR3 nucleotide sequence: TGTGCCAGCAGCGTAGCCCCGGGACAGGGGGCCTACGAGCAGTACTTC.

V and J are TRBV6-5 and TRBJ1-2; no firm D call. The CDR3 sequence is 14 residues long. V lost 4 bases to trimming and J lost 2 bases, with 11 bases between them. The germline CDR1 and CDR2 sequences are MNHEY and SVGAGI. The CDR3 region has the DNA TGTGCCAGCAGTTTTGGGGAGCTGAACTATGGCTACACCTTC. Protein: CASSFGELNYGYTF.

This clonotype has at least ten counts. The V gene is TRBV5-1, the J gene TRBJ2-3; 8 nucleotides match TRBD2. This CDR3 contains 13 residues. V was clipped by 7 bases and J by 5 bases; unmatched bases: 6. In germline, CDR1 is SGHRS, CDR2 YFSETQ. For the CDR3, the DNA is TGCGCCAGCGAGAGCGGGGGAAGAGATACGCAGTATTTT. It translates to CASESGGRDTQYF. The variable domain in full, completed from reference TRBV5-1 and TRBJ2-3, reads KAGVTQTPRYLIKTRGQQVTLSCSPISGHRSVSWYQQTPGQGLQFLFEYFSETQRNKGNFPGRFSGRQFSNSRSEMNVSTLELGDSALYLCASESGGRDTQYFGPGTRLTVL.

This sequence joins TRBV20-1 and TRBJ2-7; D is unclear. Per the germline V gene, CDR1 is DFQATT and CDR2 is SNEGSKA (reference sequence). The ends were cut back, 3 bases at V and 3 bases at J, with 9 bases in the middle. This CDR3 region has 12 residues. The CDR3 region is CSARTTSYEQYF. The CDR3 DNA reads as TGCAGTGCTAGGACAACGAGCTACGAGCAGTACTTC.

The gene calls are TRBV5-5 and TRBJ2-5; D is perhaps TRBD2 (5 bases). This CDR3 contains 16 residues. V lost 2 bases to trimming and J lost 3 bases, with 17 bases between them. CDR1 and CDR2 (germline): SGHKS, YYEKEE (reference sequence). The CDR3 DNA follows: TGTGCCAGCAGCTTCCGCCTGTATGGTAGCGAAGAGACCCAGTACTTC. Protein sequence: CASSFRLYGSEETQYF.

This clonotype was found many times. The CDR3 spells CASSSTGWTEAFF. Written as DNA, the CDR3 is TGTGCCAGCTCATCCACAGGGTGGACTGAAGCTTTCTTT. The V and J genes are TRBV18 and TRBJ1-1; D might be TRBD1 (6 bases). CDR1 KGHSH and CDR2 LQKENI come from the germline V gene. The CDR3 is made up of 13 amino acids. With 5 bases removed from V and 5 bases from J, the gap between germline ends came to 12 bases.

This clonotype was detected a few times. This chain connects TRBV28 to TRBJ2-1, with D hard to call. CDR3 size: 13 residues. The ends were cut back, 2 bases at V and 7 bases at J, with 9 bases in the middle. Germline V gene lookup returns CDR1 MDHEN and CDR2 SYDVKM. The CDR3 DNA reads TGTGCCAGCAGTTTAGTGGGATCGAATGAGCAGTTCTTC. The encoded protein is CASSLVGSNEQFF.

The table lists this clonotype with many counts. The J gene is TRBJ2-7, the V gene TRBV12-3 or TRBV12-4, with D perhaps TRBD2 (5 bases). This CDR3 comprises 13 residues. V was cut by 3 bases and J by 1 base, with 7 bases left in between. The CDR3 DNA sequence: TGTGCCAGCAGTTTCGGGGAGTCCTACGAGCAGTACTTC. Its protein product is CASSFGESYEQYF.

Note on this clonotype: A much larger clone lies one base from this, so it may be a read error. V usage is TRBV11-3 and J usage is TRBJ1-1; no clear D. The CDR3 is 14 amino acids. The V gene lost 1 base and the J gene lost 4 bases, with 10 bases spanning the gap. Germline V lookup: CDR1 SGHNT, CDR2 YENEEA. In nucleotides, the CDR3 is TGTGCCAGCAGCTTAGGAGGGATTAGCACTGAAGCTTTCTTT. This gives the protein CASSLGGISTEAFF.

This clonotype has ten or more counts. The chain carries TRBV5-4 and TRBJ2-1, with D possibly matching TRBD1 (5 bases). V gave up 0 bases and J gave up 8 bases, with 15 bases separating them. The CDR3 totals 15 residues. Germline loops: CDR1 SGHNT, CDR2 YYREEE (reference sequence). The CDR3 DNA sequence: TGTGCCAGCAGCTTGGGACAGTTGAATGGCCATGAGCAGTTCTTC. This sequence encodes CASSLGQLNGHEQFF.

This clonotype was seen many times. This chain connects TRBV28 to TRBJ2-1, with 11 nucleotides matching TRBD1. CDR3 length equals 15 residues. V gave up 8 bases and J gave up 6 bases; unmatched junction bases: 9. CDR1 and CDR2 (germline): MDHEN, SYDVKM. In DNA, the CDR3 is TGTGCCAGCCCCCCGGGACAGGGGGTTTTCAATGAGCAGTTCTTC. Translation gives CASPPGQGVFNEQFF.

As concerns this clonotype: A much larger clone differs by one base, so this may be a read error. The chain carries TRBV29-1 and TRBJ2-3, with 8 nucleotides matching TRBD1. The DNA end favors TRBJ2-7, so the J call may be wrong. The length of the CDR3 is 15 residues. Per germline, CDR1 SQVTM and CDR2 ANQGSEA. CDR3 residues: CSVEGGQGRDNEQYF. CDR3 nucleotides: TGCAGCGTTGAAGGAGGACAGGGTCGAGACAATGAGCAGTACTTC.

This clonotype was seen ten or more times. V gene TRBV28 combines with J gene TRBJ1-6, with D maybe TRBD1 (5 bases). Germline values: CDR1 MDHEN, CDR2 SYDVKM. The CDR3 has 15 amino acids. Trimming stripped 6 bases from V and 6 bases from J, with 15 bases between. The CDR3 is CASRPPWRGNSPLHF. Here the CDR3 DNA reads TGTGCCAGCAGACCTCCCTGGAGGGGTAATTCACCCCTCCACTTT.